This TCR beta chain was identified during a study of CD8 T cells in Susac syndrome. Random-hexamer reverse transcription was applied to roughly 0.5 to 1 ug RNA. Across 54 Vbeta and 13 Jbeta, TCR beta CDR3 was amplified with immunoSEQ multiplex PCR. TCRdb analysed the immunoSEQ multiplex PCR reads with MiXCR anew, one entry per CDR3 protein. The data contain around 190,000 distinct CDR3 sequences, 85% to 95% of them singletons. Trimming removed 6 bases from V and 8 bases from J, with 8 bases in between. Per germline, CDR1 SQVTM and CDR2 ANQGSEA. This CDR3 comprises 10 residues. CD8+ and CD4+ T cells were negatively isolated; TEMRA cells were FACS-enriched.

Sequenced input: CD8+ T cells from PBMCs. The chain has TRBV29-1 and TRBJ2-1; possible D gene TRBD2, 6 bases. The clonotype comes from a human donor with multiple sclerosis. This chain's CDR3 is CSVGGDEQFF. CDR3 sequence (DNA): TGCAGCGTCGGCGGGGATGAGCAGTTCTTC.